This T cell receptor (beta chain) derives from a study of T-cell memory formation after mild COVID-19. Overall study results and limits: Pre-infection memory carried some responding clones, suggesting that cross-reactive memory joined. Clones shrinking between day 15 and 85 showed a balanced CD4/CD8 split, and those that grew later tilted toward CD4+.

Amplification by 5'RACE using constant-segment primers produced TCR alpha and TCR beta cDNA libraries that carried sample barcodes and UMIs. MiXCR, applied by TCRdb to the 5' RACE reads, yields one record per CDR3 protein. The sample consists of hundreds of thousands of distinct CDR3 sequences, less than 25% of them appearing once. With regard to this clonotype: What it binds is unknown.

This CDR3 comprises 15 residues. V lost 5 bases, J lost 2 bases, and 12 bases lay in between. Germline V gene data show CDR1 as PRHDT and CDR2 as FYEKMQ (reference sequence). Sample: PBMCs or a T cell subset sorted from them (not recorded which). V and J are TRBV13 and TRBJ2-2; D possibly corresponds to TRBD1 (6 bases). This receptor was taken from an adult woman who had mild COVID-19 (a few samples of this study predate the infection). Cell type and time point are not known. The CDR3 DNA follows: TGTGCCAGCAGCAACCGGGACACCAACACCGGGGAGCTGTTTTTT. It translates to CASSNRDTNTGELFF.